The clone carrying this TCR beta chain was detected many times. The antigen is undetermined. The CDR3 runs to 14 residues. The germline V gene has CDR1 LGHNA and CDR2 YSLEER. J gave up 4 bases and V 4 bases, and 4 bases lay outside the gene matches. Scientists made TCR beta libraries using quantitative 5'-RACE with molecular barcodes. TCRdb redid the calling of the 5' RACE reads with MiXCR, one entry per CDR3 protein. The sample has fewer than 550,000 distinct CDR3 sequences, under 5.5% seen once. These data originate in a study of CD8 T cells in ankylosing spondylitis. Findings and limits, study-wide: CD8+ disease-linked clones were present at relatively low frequencies in blood. Earlier authors reported some of these motif variants in reactive arthritis synovial fluid and blood. It appeared that ankylosing spondylitis blood was characterized by a TCR beta motif of fewer than ten highly homologous variants.

The source of this sequence is a male donor with ankylosing spondylitis. The V call is TRBV4-3, the J call TRBJ2-7; TRBD1 matches 10 bases. The sequencing input was blood, either unsorted or a sorted T cell fraction (not recorded which). DNA of the CDR3: TGCGCCAGCAGCCGGGGGACAGGGGTGTACGAGCAGTACTTC. Residues: CASSRGTGVYEQYF.